A single sample gave rise to the 14 T cell receptor beta chains below, sequenced in a study of T-cell reconstitution after alpha-beta-depleted transplantation in children (dated by TCRdb to about 2016). This specimen's treatment or condition label, interpreted: allogeneic hematopoietic cell transplantation with graft depleted of TCRalphabeta T cells and CD19 B cells. Library preparation used PCR. The instrument was an Illumina HiSeq 2500. TCR library preparation used molecular barcoding, with unique molecular identifiers applied to normalize quantification of the TCRbeta repertoire. Clones were called with MiXCR by TCRdb after fastp trimmed the public reads at Q25, and only in-frame beta chains were retained. Rows matching on CDR3 protein sequence are summarized as one entry with the most common DNA and genes. The sample table contains 250,000 to 400,000 distinct CDR3 sequences; only one count was recorded for 23% of them. The ten top clones hold 11% of the sample.

Here the sequenced sample was PBMCs, mostly from graft donor cells, taken 180 days after TCRalphabeta/CD19-depleted stem cell transplant. Receptor source: a male patient younger than 18 who had a stem cell transplant for acute lymphoblastic leukemia, so the T cells may come from the graft donor.

The CDR3 protein is CASRPRSGRADTQYF. CDR3 DNA: TGTGCCAGCAGACCCCGCTCCGGGCGGGCAGATACGCAGTATTTT. The chain links TRBV7-6 to TRBJ2-3, with D possibly TRBD2 on 5 matching bases. The CDR3 extends over 15 amino acids. The V end was cut by 6 bases, the J end by 4 bases, with 17 bases between. Germline V gene lookup returns CDR1 SGHVS and CDR2 FNYEAQ.

The chain is built from TRBV9 and TRBJ2-1; D ambiguous. Germline-derived CDR1 and CDR2 are SGDLS and YYNGEE. CDR3 length equals 13 residues. With 1 base removed from V and 3 bases from J, the gap between germline ends came to 5 bases. The DNA of the CDR3 is TGTGCCAGCAGCGTACGAGTCTACAATGAGCAGTTCTTC. Translation: CASSVRVYNEQFF.

In DNA, the CDR3 is TGCGCCAGCAACCTAGCGGGAGTGAGCGGAGGGAATGAGCAGTTCTTC. This encodes CASNLAGVSGGNEQFF. The chain combines TRBV4-1 with TRBJ2-1; 10 bases line up with TRBD2. V lost 7 bases, J lost 7 bases, and 13 bases stayed unmatched. The germline V gene has CDR1 MGHRA and CDR2 YSYEKL. This CDR3 has 16 residues.

This rearrangement joins TRBV4-1 to TRBJ2-7; TRBD2 matches at 9 bases. The CDR3 spans 19 residues. Per germline, CDR1 MGHRA and CDR2 YSYEKL. V lost 0 bases to trimming and J lost 0 bases; unmatched junction nucleotides: 12. CDR3 sequence reads: CASSQDGGRLAGNSYEQYF. The CDR3 nucleotides read TGCGCCAGCAGCCAAGATGGAGGCAGGCTAGCGGGAAACTCCTACGAGCAGTACTTC.

This clonotype was seen just once. The chain uses TRBV6-1 and TRBJ1-2, with a tentative D call TRBD1 (5 bases). This CDR3 contains 11 residues. Between the trimmed V and J ends, which lost 8 bases and 6 bases, there was a span of 10 bases. Germline loops: CDR1 MNHNS, CDR2 SASEGT. Here the CDR3 DNA reads TGTGCCAGCGCCCCCAGGGATGGCTACACCTTC. Amino acids: CASAPRDGYTF.

This clonotype was observed a handful of times. The chain employs TRBV7-2 and TRBJ2-1; D not resolved. Trimming left V 2 bases short and J 4 bases short, with 12 bases between. The CDR3 is 15 amino acids. Germline lookup yields CDR1 SGHTA and CDR2 FQGNSA. The CDR3 reads CASSLSHDFYNEQFF. CDR3 nucleotides: TGTGCCAGCAGCTTATCTCACGACTTTTACAATGAGCAGTTCTTC.

This clonotype was observed at least ten times. The chain uses TRBV5-6 and TRBJ1-2; D is possibly TRBD1 (5 bases). Trimming removed 2 bases from V and 7 bases from J, with 21 bases in between. The V gene's germline CDR1 is SGHDT and CDR2 YYEEEE. The CDR3 is made up of 16 amino acids. In DNA, the CDR3 is TGTGCCAGCAGCTTATGGGGGACCTCAGGCTTGGCTGGCTACACCTTC. Translating gives CASSLWGTSGLAGYTF.

There are many counts of this clonotype. The chain combines TRBV12-3 or TRBV12-4 with TRBJ2-4; 9 bases match TRBD1. This CDR3 region has 14 residues. V lost 2 bases, J lost 7 bases, and 3 bases stayed unmatched. The CDR3 spells CASSLRDRDNIQYF. CDR3 nucleotides: TGTGCCAGCAGTTTACGGGACAGGGATAACATTCAGTACTTC.

The rearrangement joins TRBV5-1 to TRBJ2-1; D may be TRBD2 (5 bases). This CDR3 has 13 amino acids. Germline loops: CDR1 SGHRS, CDR2 YFSETQ. The V end was cut by 1 base, the J end by 7 bases, with 9 bases between. The CDR3 spells CASSLIPGNEQFF. Written as DNA, the CDR3 is TGCGCCAGCAGCTTGATTCCGGGAAATGAGCAGTTCTTC.

This clonotype was detected a few times. This chain joins TRBV12-3 or TRBV12-4 and TRBJ2-4; maybe TRBD2 (6 bases). V lost 2 bases and J lost 7, with 18 bases in between. There are 16 residues in the CDR3. CDR3: CASSLLSWGENNIQYF. The DNA for the CDR3 is TGTGCCAGCAGTTTACTGAGTTGGGGGGAGAACAACATTCAGTACTTC.

CDR3 nucleotide sequence: TGCGCCAGCAGCTTGAAGGACCTACCATACTACGAGCAGTACTTC. Translating it yields CASSLKDLPYYEQYF. The rearrangement joins TRBV5-1 to TRBJ2-7; D uncertain. V lost 1 base to trimming and J lost 3 bases, with 14 bases between them. CDR1 and CDR2 (germline): SGHRS, YFSETQ. The CDR3 has 15 amino acids.

The sample holds a few counts of this clonotype. The chain is built from TRBV7-6 and TRBJ2-2; 7 positions agree with TRBD1. This CDR3 region has 17 residues. CDR1 SGHVS and CDR2 FNYEAQ come from the germline V gene. The V and J ends lost 1 base and 1 base, in that order; junction bases with no gene match: 6. This CDR3 is CASSLDGQVLNTGELFF. Written as DNA, the CDR3 is TGTGCCAGCAGCTTAGACGGACAGGTTCTGAACACCGGGGAGCTGTTTTTT.

In this sample, this clonotype turned up a few times. The J gene is TRBJ2-1, the V gene TRBV6-5; D may be TRBD1 (6 bases). The length of the CDR3 is 16 residues. Germline V gene data show CDR1 as MNHEY and CDR2 as SVGAGI. With 5 bases removed from V and 3 bases from J, the gap between germline ends came to 17 bases. The CDR3 DNA reads as TGTGCCAGCAGTCTACTAAACAGGGTGTTCTACAATGAGCAGTTCTTC. Amino acid sequence: CASSLLNRVFYNEQFF.

This clonotype has more than one count but fewer than ten. DNA of the CDR3: TGTGCCAGCAGGACAGGGGGCGGCTATGGCTACACCTTC. Its protein product is CASRTGGGYGYTF. The chain is built from TRBV21-1 and TRBJ1-2; TRBD1, the table's D call, was not compared with the DNA. TRBV21-1 constitutes a pseudogene. The CDR3 is 13 amino acids.